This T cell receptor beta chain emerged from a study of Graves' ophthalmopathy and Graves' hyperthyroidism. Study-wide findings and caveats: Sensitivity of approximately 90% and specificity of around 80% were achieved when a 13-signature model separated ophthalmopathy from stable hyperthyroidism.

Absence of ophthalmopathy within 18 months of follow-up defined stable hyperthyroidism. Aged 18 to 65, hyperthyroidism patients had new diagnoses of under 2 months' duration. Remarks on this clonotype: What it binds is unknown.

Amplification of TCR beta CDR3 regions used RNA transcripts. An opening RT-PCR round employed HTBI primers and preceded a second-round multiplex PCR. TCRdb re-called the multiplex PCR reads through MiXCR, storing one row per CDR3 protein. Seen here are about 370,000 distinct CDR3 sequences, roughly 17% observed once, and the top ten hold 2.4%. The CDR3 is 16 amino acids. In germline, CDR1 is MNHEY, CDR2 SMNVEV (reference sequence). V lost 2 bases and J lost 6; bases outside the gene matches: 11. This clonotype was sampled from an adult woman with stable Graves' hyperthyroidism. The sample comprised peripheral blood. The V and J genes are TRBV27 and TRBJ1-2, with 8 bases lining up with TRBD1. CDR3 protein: CASSLTRTGQANGYTF. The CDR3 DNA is TGTGCCAGCAGTTTAACTCGGACGGGACAGGCGAATGGCTACACCTTC.